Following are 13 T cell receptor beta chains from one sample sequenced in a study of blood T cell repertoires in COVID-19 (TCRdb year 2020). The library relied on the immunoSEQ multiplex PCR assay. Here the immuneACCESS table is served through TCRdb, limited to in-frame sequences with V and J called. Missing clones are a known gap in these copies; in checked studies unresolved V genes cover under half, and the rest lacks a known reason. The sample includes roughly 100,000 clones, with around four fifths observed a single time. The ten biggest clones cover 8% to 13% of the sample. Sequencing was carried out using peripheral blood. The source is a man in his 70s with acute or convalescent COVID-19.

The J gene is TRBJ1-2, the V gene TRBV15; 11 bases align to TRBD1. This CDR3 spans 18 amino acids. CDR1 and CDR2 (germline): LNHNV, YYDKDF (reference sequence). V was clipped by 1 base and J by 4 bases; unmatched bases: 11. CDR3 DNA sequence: TGTGCCACCAGCAGAGGAACGGACAGGGGGCTGGGTAGCTATGGCTACACCTTC. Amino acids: CATSRGTDRGLGSYGYTF.

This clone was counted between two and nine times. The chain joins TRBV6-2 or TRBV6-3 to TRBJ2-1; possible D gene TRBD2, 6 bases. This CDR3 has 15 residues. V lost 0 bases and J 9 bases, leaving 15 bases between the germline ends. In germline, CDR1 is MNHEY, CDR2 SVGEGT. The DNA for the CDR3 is TGTGCCAGCAGTTACTCGATAGGCGGGATGGGTGAGCAGTTCTTC. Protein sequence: CASSYSIGGMGEQFF.

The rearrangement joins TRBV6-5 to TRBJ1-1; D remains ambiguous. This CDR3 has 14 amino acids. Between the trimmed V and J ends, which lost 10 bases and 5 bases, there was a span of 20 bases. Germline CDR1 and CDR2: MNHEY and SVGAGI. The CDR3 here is CATARTPGETEAFF. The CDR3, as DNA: TGTGCCACCGCCCGAACTCCGGGTGAGACTGAAGCTTTCTTT.

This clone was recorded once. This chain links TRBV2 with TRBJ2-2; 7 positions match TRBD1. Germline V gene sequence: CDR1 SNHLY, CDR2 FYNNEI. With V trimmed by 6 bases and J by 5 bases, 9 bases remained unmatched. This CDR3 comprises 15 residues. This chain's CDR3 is CASSLNRGRTGELFF. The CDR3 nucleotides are TGTGCCAGCAGCTTGAACAGGGGTCGGACCGGGGAGCTGTTTTTT.

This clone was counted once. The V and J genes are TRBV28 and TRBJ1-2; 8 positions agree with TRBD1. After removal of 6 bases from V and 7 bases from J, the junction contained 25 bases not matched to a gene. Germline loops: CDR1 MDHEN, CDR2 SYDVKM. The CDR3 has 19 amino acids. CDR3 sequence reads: CASSLVMRASTGTGGGYTF. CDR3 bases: TGTGCCAGCAGCCTAGTAATGAGGGCGTCGACCGGGACAGGCGGTGGCTACACCTTC.

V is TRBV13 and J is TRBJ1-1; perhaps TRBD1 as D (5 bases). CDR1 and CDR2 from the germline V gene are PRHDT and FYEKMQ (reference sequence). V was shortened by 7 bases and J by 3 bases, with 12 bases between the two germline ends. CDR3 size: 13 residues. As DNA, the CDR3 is TGTGCCAGCACCCAGTGGGGGGACACTGAAGCTTTCTTT. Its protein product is CASTQWGDTEAFF.

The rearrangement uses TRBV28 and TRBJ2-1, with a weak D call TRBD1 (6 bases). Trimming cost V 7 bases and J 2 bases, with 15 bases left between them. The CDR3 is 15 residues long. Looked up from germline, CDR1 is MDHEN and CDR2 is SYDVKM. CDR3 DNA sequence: TGTGCCAGCACACGGGACACAACTACCTACAATGAGCAGTTCTTC. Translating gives CASTRDTTTYNEQFF.

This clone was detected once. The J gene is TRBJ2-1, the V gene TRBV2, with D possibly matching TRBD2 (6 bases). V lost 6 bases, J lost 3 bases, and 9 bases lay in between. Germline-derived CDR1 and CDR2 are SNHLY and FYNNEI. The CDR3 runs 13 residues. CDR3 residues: CASRLASYNEQFF. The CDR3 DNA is TGTGCCAGCAGGCTAGCGAGCTACAATGAGCAGTTCTTC.

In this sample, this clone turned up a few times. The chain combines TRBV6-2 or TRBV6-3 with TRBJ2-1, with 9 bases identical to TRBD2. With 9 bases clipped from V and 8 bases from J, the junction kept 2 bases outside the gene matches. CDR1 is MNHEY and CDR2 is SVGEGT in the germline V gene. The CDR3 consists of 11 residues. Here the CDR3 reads CASSGRYEQFF. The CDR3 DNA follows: TGTGCCAGTAGCGGGAGATATGAGCAGTTCTTC.

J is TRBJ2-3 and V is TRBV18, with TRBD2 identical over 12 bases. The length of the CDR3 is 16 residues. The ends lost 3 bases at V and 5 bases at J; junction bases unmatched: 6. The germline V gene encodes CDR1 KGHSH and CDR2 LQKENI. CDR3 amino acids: CASSPALAGGEDTQYF. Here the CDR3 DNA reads TGTGCCAGCTCACCCGCCCTAGCGGGGGGGGAAGATACGCAGTATTTT.

The CDR3 sequence: CASSQDQLQYEQYF. The CDR3, as DNA: TGTGCCAGCAGCCAAGATCAACTCCAATACGAGCAGTACTTC. The chain links TRBV14 to TRBJ2-7; no firm D call. This CDR3 is built from 14 residues. Trimming took off 0 bases at V and 4 bases at J, with 10 bases between the two ends. Germline CDR1 SGHDN, CDR2 FVKESK.

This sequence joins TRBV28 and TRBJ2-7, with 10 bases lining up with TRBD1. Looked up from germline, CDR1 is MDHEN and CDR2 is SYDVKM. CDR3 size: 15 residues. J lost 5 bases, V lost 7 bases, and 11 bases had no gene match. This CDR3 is CASNPGGTGAHEQYF. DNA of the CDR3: TGTGCCAGCAACCCAGGCGGGACAGGGGCCCACGAGCAGTACTTC.

CDR3 nucleotide sequence: TGCAGCGTGGGGGAAAGGTGGGACAATCGGTCGGAGCAGTTCTTC. It encodes CSVGERWDNRSEQFF. The chain is built from TRBV29-1 and TRBJ2-1, with D perhaps matching TRBD1 (6 bases). V gave up 6 bases and J gave up 10 bases, with 25 bases separating them. The V gene's germline CDR1 is SQVTM and CDR2 ANQGSEA. The CDR3 totals 15 residues.